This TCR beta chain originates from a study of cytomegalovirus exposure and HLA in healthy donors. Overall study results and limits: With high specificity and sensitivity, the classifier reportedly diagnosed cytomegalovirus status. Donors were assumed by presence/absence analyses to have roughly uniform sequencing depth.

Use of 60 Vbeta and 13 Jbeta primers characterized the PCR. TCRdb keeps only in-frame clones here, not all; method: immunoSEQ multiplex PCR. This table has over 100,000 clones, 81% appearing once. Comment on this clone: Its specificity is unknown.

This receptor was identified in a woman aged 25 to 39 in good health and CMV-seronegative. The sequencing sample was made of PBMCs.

In DNA form, the CDR3 reads TGTGCCAGCTCACCAAGGGGGACGAAGAACACTGAAGCTTTCTTT. Protein sequence: CASSPRGTKNTEAFF. V and J are TRBV18 and TRBJ1-1; tentative D call: TRBD1 (6 bases). The CDR3 runs to 15 residues. CDR1 is KGHSH and CDR2 is LQKENI in the germline V gene. Trimming took off 2 bases at V and 1 base at J, with 11 bases between the two ends. The full variable domain, its missing parts supplied by reference TRBV18 and TRBJ1-1, is NAGVMQNPRHLVRRRGQEARLRCSPMKGHSHVYWYRQLPEEGLKFMVYLQKENIIDESGMPKERFSAEFPKEGPSILRIQQVVRGDSAAYFCASSPRGTKNTEAFFGQGTRLTVV.